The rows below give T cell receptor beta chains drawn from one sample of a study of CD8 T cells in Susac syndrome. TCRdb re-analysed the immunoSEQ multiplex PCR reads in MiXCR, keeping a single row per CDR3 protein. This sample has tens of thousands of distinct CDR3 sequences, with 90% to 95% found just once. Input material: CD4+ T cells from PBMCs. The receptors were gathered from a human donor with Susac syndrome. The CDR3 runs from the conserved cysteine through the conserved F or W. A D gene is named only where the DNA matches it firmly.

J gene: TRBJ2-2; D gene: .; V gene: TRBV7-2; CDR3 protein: CASSYDRSNTGELFF; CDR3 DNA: TGTGCCAGCAGCTACGACAGATCGAACACCGGGGAGCTGTTTTTT
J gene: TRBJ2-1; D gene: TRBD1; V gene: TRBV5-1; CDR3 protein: CASSFTTGHAYNEQFF; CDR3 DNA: TGCGCCAGCAGCTTCACGACAGGGCACGCCTACAATGAGCAGTTCTTC
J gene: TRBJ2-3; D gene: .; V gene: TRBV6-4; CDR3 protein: CASSVSTHRQAGGAIYDTQYF; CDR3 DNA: TGTGCCAGCAGTGTCTCCACCCATAGACAGGCCGGGGGCGCAATCTACGATACGCAGTATTTT
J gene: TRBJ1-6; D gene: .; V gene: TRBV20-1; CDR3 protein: CSAIDILQSPLHF; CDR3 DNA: TGCAGTGCTATTGACATCTTGCAATCACCCCTCCACTTT
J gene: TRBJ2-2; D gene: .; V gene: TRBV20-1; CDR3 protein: CSAPTPGELFF; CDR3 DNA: TGCAGTGCTCCGACCCCCGGGGAGCTGTTTTTT
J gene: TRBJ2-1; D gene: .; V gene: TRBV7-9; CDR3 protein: CASSLPSGHEQFF; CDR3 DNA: TGTGCCAGCAGCCTCCCCAGCGGACATGAGCAGTTCTTC
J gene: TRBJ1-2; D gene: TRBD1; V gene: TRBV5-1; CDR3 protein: CASSVIQGADGYTF; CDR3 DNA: TGCGCCAGCAGCGTTATACAGGGGGCGGATGGCTACACCTTC
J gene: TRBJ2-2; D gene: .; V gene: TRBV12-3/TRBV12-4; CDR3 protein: CASSPLGGGRELFF; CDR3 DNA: TGTGCCAGCAGTCCTCTAGGAGGGGGTCGGGAGCTGTTTTTT
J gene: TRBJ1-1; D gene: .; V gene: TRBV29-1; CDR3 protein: CSVDRQATEAFF; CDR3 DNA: TGCAGCGTTGACCGACAGGCAACTGAAGCTTTCTTT
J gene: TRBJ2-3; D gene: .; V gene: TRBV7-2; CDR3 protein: CASSSGSGDTQYF; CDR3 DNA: TGTGCCAGCAGTTCAGGGAGTGGAGATACGCAGTATTTT
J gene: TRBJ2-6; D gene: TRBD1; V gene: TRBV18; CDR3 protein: CASSPGQSSGANVLTF; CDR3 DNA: TGTGCCAGCTCACCGGGACAGAGCTCTGGGGCCAACGTCCTGACTTTC
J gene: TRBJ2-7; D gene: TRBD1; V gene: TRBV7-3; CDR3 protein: CASSPLDRVGEQYF; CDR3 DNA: TGTGCCAGCAGCCCACTAGACAGGGTAGGCGAGCAGTACTTC
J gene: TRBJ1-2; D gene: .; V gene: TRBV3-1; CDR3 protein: CASSHTAIGYTF; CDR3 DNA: TGTGCCAGCAGCCACACTGCTATTGGCTACACCTTC
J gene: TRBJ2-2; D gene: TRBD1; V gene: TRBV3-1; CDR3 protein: CASSQTGMDTGELFF; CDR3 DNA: TGTGCCAGCAGTCAGACAGGGATGGACACCGGGGAGCTGTTTTTT
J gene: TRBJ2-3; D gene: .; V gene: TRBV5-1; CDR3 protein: CASSLAGEYTQYF; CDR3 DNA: TGCGCCAGCAGCCTGGCAGGGGAGTATACGCAGTATTTT
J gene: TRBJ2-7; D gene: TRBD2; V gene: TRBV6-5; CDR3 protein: CASSRTSGTYEQYF; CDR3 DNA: TGTGCCAGCAGCAGGACTAGCGGCACCTACGAGCAGTACTTC
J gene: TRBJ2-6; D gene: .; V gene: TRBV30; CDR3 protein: CAWSVRRTFQSGANVLTF; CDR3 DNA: TGTGCCTGGAGCGTCAGACGGACTTTCCAATCTGGGGCCAACGTCCTGACTTTC